The source of this T cell receptor beta chain is a study of T cells in Graves' hyperthyroidism and ophthalmopathy. Study-wide background: Initial diagnosis, before any treatment, was when peripheral blood was collected. Study results and limitations: Prediction of ophthalmopathy progression came a median around 6 months pre-onset.

The blood was taken when hyperthyroidism was first diagnosed, before any ophthalmopathy symptoms showed up. PBMCs were collected from a roughly 9.7 ml volume of fresh peripheral blood. RNA transcripts were the template for amplifying TCR beta CDR3 regions. TCR CDR3 regions were first amplified by RT-PCR with HTBI primers. From the multiplex PCR reads, TCRdb called clonotypes with MiXCR, one entry per CDR3 protein. The profile shows roughly 580,000 distinct CDR3 sequences, about 14% of them singletons. The sample holds many counts of this clonotype. Its target is not known. This clonotype originated in a woman in her twenties or thirties with Graves' hyperthyroidism that later progressed to Graves' ophthalmopathy. Specimen: blood.

The DNA of the CDR3 is TGTGCCATCAGTGAGACGTATAATTCACCCCTCCACTTT. Translation: CAISETYNSPLHF. The rearrangement uses TRBV10-3 and TRBJ1-6; D not resolved. Per the germline V gene, CDR1 is ENHRY and CDR2 is SYGVKD. There are 13 residues in the CDR3. Trimming stripped 2 bases from V and 4 bases from J, with 3 bases between.